The source of this T cell receptor beta chain is a study of control samples from healthy donors and cancer patients. CDR3 length equals 13 residues. Germline trimming cut 4 bases from V and 7 bases from J; bases unmatched to any gene: 5. Germline V CDR1 and CDR2: SGHVS, FQNEAQ. Repertoires were generated with immunoSEQ multiplex PCR, while TCRdb's copy carries only in-frame clones and drops some. The sample lists approximately 140,000 clones; around 94% were seen once. This sequence was found in a man aged 35 to 55 in good health. The V gene is TRBV7-8, the J gene TRBJ2-7; 9 bases are shared with TRBD1. Sequences were obtained from blood. CDR3 region: CASSSDRGGEQYF. DNA of the CDR3: TGTGCCAGCAGCTCGGACAGGGGCGGGGAGCAGTACTTC.